The 20 T cell receptor beta chains below were found in one sample sequenced in a study of Graves' ophthalmopathy and Graves' hyperthyroidism (dated by TCRdb to 2016 to 2019). The run used an Illumina HiSeq 2000. For repertoire sequencing, the TCR beta CDR3 regions were amplified from RNA transcripts. HTBI primers and the Qiagen OneStep RT-PCR kit were used in a first-round RT-PCR, which was followed by a second-round multiplex PCR, size selection and purification. TCRdb reworked the public reads: Q25 trimming with fastp, MiXCR clone assembly, productive beta chains retained. All rows with the same CDR3 protein become a single entry with the most common DNA and genes. This sample gives about 240,000 distinct CDR3 sequences in total; about 46% of them show up just once. Of the sample, around 43% is held by the ten largest clones. Specimen: peripheral blood. The receptors originated from an adult man with Graves' ophthalmopathy.

J is TRBJ1-1 and V is TRBV2, with TRBD1 as a possible D gene (5 bases). This CDR3 has 13 amino acids. V was pared by 6 bases and J by 2 bases, with 10 bases between. Germline CDR1 is SNHLY and CDR2 is FYNNEI. CDR3 in amino acids: CASRTGHNTEAFF. The CDR3 DNA is TGTGCCAGCAGGACCGGACACAACACTGAAGCTTTCTTT.

V gene TRBV7-3 combines with J gene TRBJ2-7, with D unclear. The CDR3 covers 15 residues. V was pared by 5 bases and J by 7 bases, with 21 bases between. From germline, CDR1 is SGHTA and CDR2 FQGTGA. This CDR3 reads CASSPGSGYGYEQYF. The CDR3 DNA sequence: TGTGCCAGCAGCCCCGGGTCAGGCTACGGGTATGAGCAGTACTTC.

The CDR3 region has the DNA TGTGCCAGCTCACCACCGAGCCAGGCCTCCTACGAGCAGTACTTC. Translated: CASSPPSQASYEQYF. This chain connects TRBV5-4 to TRBJ2-7; D remains unclear. Deletions cut 7 bases from V and 0 bases from J, with 17 bases between. The CDR3 has 15 amino acids. Germline-derived CDR1 and CDR2 are SGHNT and YYREEE (reference sequence). Full variable domain (missing parts from reference TRBV5-4 and TRBJ2-7): ETGVTQSPTHLIKTRGQQVTLRCSSQSGHNTVSWYQQALGQGPQFIFQYYREEENGRGNFPPRFSGLQFPNYSSELNVNALELDDSALYLCASSPPSQASYEQYFGPGTRLTVT.

On this clonotype itself: At one boundary the junction diverges from the germline segment, which might be a read error. The J gene is TRBJ1-6, the V gene TRBV7-9; possibly TRBD1 for D (5 bases). The CDR3 has 15 residues. Germline values: CDR1 SEHNR, CDR2 FQNEAQ (reference sequence). The CDR3 DNA reads TGCGCCAGCAGCTTGGTGGCAGGGAATAATTCACCCCTCCACTTT. Its translation: CASSLVAGNNSPLHF.

V and J are TRBV20-1 and TRBJ1-4; D unclear. Germline CDR1 reads DFQATT; CDR2 reads SNEGSKA (reference sequence). The CDR3 contains 14 residues. The V gene lost 2 bases and the J gene lost 4 bases, with 11 bases spanning the gap. CDR3 nucleotides: TGCAGTGCTAGATCGGCGGACCTTAATGAAAAACTGTTTTTT. Its translation is CSARSADLNEKLFF.

This sequence joins TRBV7-2 and TRBJ2-2; D assignment may be TRBD1 or TRBD2 (5 bases each). The CDR3 extends over 15 amino acids. Germline CDR1 reads SGHTA; CDR2 reads FQGNSA. The V and J ends lost 4 bases and 3 bases respectively, with 12 bases between them. Here the CDR3 reads CASSSGPFDTGELFF. The CDR3 coding sequence is TGTGCCAGCAGCTCGGGACCCTTTGACACCGGGGAGCTGTTTTTT.

This clonotype was counted only a few times. The chain joins TRBV7-2 to TRBJ2-7, with TRBD1 identical over 9 bases. Germline CDR1 SGHTA, CDR2 FQGNSA. The V segment lost 1 base and the J segment 4 bases; nucleotides outside the gene matches: 8. CDR3 length equals 16 residues. The CDR3 nucleotides are TGTGCCAGCAGCTTAGTGACAGGGGGTCTACTTTACGAGCAGTACTTC. Translating it yields CASSLVTGGLLYEQYF.

In its sample, this clonotype was seen a few times. The chain is built from TRBV11-3 and TRBJ1-5; 10 bases match TRBD1. V dropped 5 bases and J dropped 6; count of bases not matched to a gene: 4. In germline, CDR1 is SGHNT, CDR2 YENEEA. The CDR3 runs to 14 residues. This chain's CDR3 is CASSGDRGGQPQHF. For the CDR3, the DNA is TGTGCCAGCAGCGGGGACAGGGGAGGTCAGCCCCAGCATTTT.

This clonotype came up a few times. The V and J genes are TRBV10-3 and TRBJ2-7; either TRBD1 or TRBD2 may supply D (6 bases each). The CDR3 totals 13 residues. Germline-derived CDR1 and CDR2 are ENHRY and SYGVKD. V lost 10 bases and J 2 bases, leaving 15 bases between the germline ends. The CDR3 sequence: CATGRGAPYEQYF. CDR3 in DNA: TGTGCCACCGGAAGGGGGGCCCCCTACGAGCAGTACTTC.

About this clonotype itself: Possible read error: a much larger clone is one base away. This chain joins TRBV10-3 and TRBJ1-6, with D possibly TRBD1 on 6 matching bases. The CDR3 loop spans 13 amino acids. CDR1 is ENHRY, CDR2 SYGVKD, per germline. The CDR3 DNA reads as TGTGCCATCGGAACAGGGAGGGATTCACCCCCCCACTTT. Translation: CAIGTGRDSPPHF.

The chain links TRBV7-9 to TRBJ2-7; D gene uncertain. The germline V and J ends were trimmed by 1 base and 4 bases, with 8 bases remaining between them. The V gene's germline CDR1 is SEHNR and CDR2 FQNEAQ (reference sequence). The CDR3 totals 13 residues. CDR3 region: CASSLDTRYEQYF. DNA for the CDR3: TGTGCCAGCAGCTTAGACACCCGTTACGAGCAGTACTTC.

J is TRBJ2-7 and V is TRBV19, with a tentative D call TRBD2 (5 bases). The CDR3 contains 15 residues. V was trimmed by 3 bases and J by 2 bases, leaving 14 bases between them. Germline V gene data show CDR1 as LNHDA and CDR2 as SQIVND (reference sequence). The CDR3 nucleotides are TGTGCCAGTAGTATCCGGGATAGCACCACCTACGAGCAGTACTTC. Its translation is CASSIRDSTTYEQYF.

The chain employs TRBV11-2 and TRBJ2-3; no firm D call. The CDR3 has 14 amino acids. Trimming removed 5 bases from V and 0 bases from J, with 9 bases in between. In germline, CDR1 is SGHAT, CDR2 FQNNGV. The CDR3: CASSRGPSTDTQYF. The CDR3 DNA reads as TGTGCCAGCAGCCGCGGCCCTAGCACAGATACGCAGTATTTT.

The V call is TRBV27, the J call TRBJ2-5; 10 positions match TRBD2. Germline V gene sequence: CDR1 MNHEY, CDR2 SMNVEV (reference sequence). V was pared by 2 bases and J by 6 bases, with 3 bases of the junction left unmatched. This CDR3 has 14 amino acids. CDR3 region: CASSLLAGVKTQYF. The CDR3 DNA follows: TGTGCCAGCAGTTTACTAGCGGGAGTAAAGACCCAGTACTTC.

This clonotype was found a few times. This chain uses TRBV10-3 with TRBJ2-7; perhaps D is TRBD1 or TRBD2 (6 bases each). Trimming took off 10 bases at V and 3 bases at J, with 19 bases between the two ends. The length of the CDR3 is 14 residues. From germline, CDR1 is ENHRY and CDR2 SYGVKD. The CDR3 region is CATGEAGKDYEQYF. The DNA for the CDR3 is TGTGCCACAGGGGAGGCAGGGAAGGACTACGAGCAGTACTTC.

As DNA, the CDR3 is TGTGCCACCAGTGGAGGGGGCCATGACGAGACCCAGTACTTC. This encodes CATSGGGHDETQYF. The chain uses TRBV24-1 and TRBJ2-5; the match to TRBD1 covers 7 bases. V was clipped by 5 bases and J by 5 bases; unmatched bases: 7. Germline CDR1 and CDR2: KGHDR and SFDVKD. CDR3 size: 14 residues.

V gene TRBV29-1 combines with J gene TRBJ1-2; no firm D call. Trimming shortened V by 3 bases and J by 1 base, and 12 bases separated the two germline ends. The CDR3 runs 14 residues. Germline V gives CDR1 SQVTM, CDR2 ANQGSEA. CDR3 in DNA: TGCAGCGTTGAGGGCCGGGGATTTAACTATGGCTACACCTTC. Translated, it gives CSVEGRGFNYGYTF.

In regard to this clonotype: Without the conserved terminal phenylalanine or tryptophan, this CDR3 likely stems from a read error. The chain couples TRBV20-1 to TRBJ1-2; D unclear. Trimming took off 1 base at V and 0 bases at J, with 9 bases between the two ends. The germline gives CDR1 DFQATT, CDR2 SNEGSKA (reference sequence). The CDR3 has 14 amino acids. The CDR3 DNA reads as TGCAGTGCTAGAGGTACAGCCGCTAACTATGGCTACACCCTC. Amino acid sequence: CSARGTAANYGYTL.

This chain joins TRBV7-3 and TRBJ2-7, with a tentative D call TRBD2 (6 bases). Looked up from germline, CDR1 is SGHTA and CDR2 is FQGTGA. V lost 5 bases and J lost 6, with 11 bases in between. The CDR3 sequence is 12 residues long. CDR3 amino acids: CASSRRDGEQYF. CDR3 in DNA: TGTGCCAGCAGCCGGCGGGACGGCGAGCAGTACTTC.

This clonotype occurred a few times. This could be a read error, since a much larger clone is one nucleotide away. The chain combines TRBV10-3 with TRBJ2-7; TRBD2 agrees at 7 bases. The CDR3 is made up of 11 amino acids. The germline gives CDR1 ENHRY, CDR2 SYGVKD. Germline trimming cut 3 bases from V and 12 bases from J; bases unmatched to any gene: 5. The CDR3 spells CAISEVSGVYF. The CDR3 nucleotides read TGTGCCATCAGTGAAGTAAGCGGGGTGTACTTC.